What follows are 6 T cell receptor beta chains derived from one specimen sequenced in a study of monozygotic twins with inflammatory bowel disease. TCRdb reprocessed the 5' RACE reads; each CDR3 protein has one entry and no DNA is given. There are approximately 400,000 distinct CDR3 sequences in the sample, with 2% to 3% held by the top ten. The sample consisted of blood. The origin of the receptors is a human donor with ulcerative colitis or Crohn's disease, or a healthy co-twin of an affected twin (not recorded which).

This chain connects TRBV5-1 to TRBJ1-1; TCRdb's assignment of TRBD1 cannot be checked, as there is no DNA. The CDR3 consists of 12 residues. Germline lookup yields CDR1 SGHRS and CDR2 YFSETQ. The CDR3: CASSHGQGKAFF.

V usage is TRBV20-1 and J usage is TRBJ2-7; TCRdb's assignment of TRBD1 cannot be checked, as there is no DNA. CDR1 is DFQATT and CDR2 is SNEGSKA in the germline V gene (reference sequence). The CDR3 length is 13 residues. The chain's CDR3 is CSANRGSSYEQYF.

The genes are TRBV6-1 and TRBJ1-2; TCRdb calls TRBD1, which cannot be checked without DNA. CDR3 length: 17 amino acids. Germline assignment: CDR1 MNHNS and CDR2 SASEGT. The CDR3 is CASSEPFSGTGPYGYTF.

The chain combines TRBV5-4 with TRBJ2-1; no DNA is available, so the TRBD2 call from TCRdb remains unchecked. CDR1 is SGHNT and CDR2 is YYREEE in the germline V gene (reference sequence). This CDR3 region has 13 residues. CDR3 residues: CASRLAVANEQFF. Complete variable domain (other parts from reference TRBV5-4 and TRBJ2-1): ETGVTQSPTHLIKTRGQQVTLRCSSQSGHNTVSWYQQALGQGPQFIFQYYREEENGRGNFPPRFSGLQFPNYSSELNVNALELDDSALYLCASRLAVANEQFFGPGTRLTVL.

J is TRBJ1-3 and V is TRBV3-1. Germline loops: CDR1 LGHDT, CDR2 YNNKEL (reference sequence). The CDR3 is 15 residues long. The CDR3 sequence is CASSQPTVSGNTIYF.

This rearrangement joins TRBV19 to TRBJ2-7; the TCRdb call, TRBD1, lacks DNA for checking. This CDR3 has 13 residues. The V gene's germline CDR1 is LNHDA and CDR2 SQIVND (reference sequence). CDR3 protein: CASRPGSSYEQYF.